The 20 T cell receptor beta chains below all came from one sample that was sequenced in a study of early T cells in non-severe SARS-CoV-2 infection. TCRdb analysed the 5' RACE reads with MiXCR anew, one entry per CDR3 protein. The data show about 22,000 distinct CDR3 sequences, with 4.5% to 6% seen just once and 4.3% held by the top ten. Material for sequencing was whole blood. Receptors were obtained from an adult who was a healthcare worker with PCR-confirmed SARS-CoV-2 infection or an uninfected control (not recorded which).

The chain combines TRBV11-1 with TRBJ2-1; the match to TRBD2 covers 8 bases. This CDR3 spans 16 amino acids. With 5 bases clipped from V and 4 bases from J, the junction kept 10 bases outside the gene matches. Germline V gene sequence: CDR1 SGHAT, CDR2 FQDESV (reference sequence). CDR3 residues: CASSQHTSGVYNEQFF. CDR3 coding DNA: TGTGCCAGCAGCCAACATACTAGCGGAGTGTACAATGAGCAGTTCTTC.

This clonotype was picked up many times. The J gene is TRBJ1-6, the V gene TRBV6-2 or TRBV6-3, with D possibly being TRBD1 (5 bases). The CDR3 runs to 12 residues. The V end lost 7 bases, the J end lost 10 bases, and 11 bases lay between the germline ends. Germline assignment: CDR1 MNHEY and CDR2 SVGEGT. CDR3 region: CASNQGSSPLHF. The CDR3 DNA reads as TGTGCCAGCAATCAGGGATCCTCACCCCTCCACTTT.

This clonotype was seen a few times. CDR3 in DNA: TGCAGTGCTAGAGATCAGATGGGGAGGACTGAAGCTTTCTTT. As protein: CSARDQMGRTEAFF. The chain recombines TRBV20-1 with TRBJ1-1; D is uncertain. In germline, CDR1 is DFQATT, CDR2 SNEGSKA (reference sequence). The CDR3 covers 14 residues. The V and J ends lost 0 bases and 5 bases respectively, with 13 bases between them.

This sequence joins TRBV14 and TRBJ2-7, with D unresolved. Looked up from germline, CDR1 is SGHDN and CDR2 is FVKESK. V was shortened by 1 base and J by 3 bases, with 7 bases between the two germline ends. The CDR3 is 13 residues long. DNA of the CDR3: TGTGCCAGCAGCCAAGGCAACTACTACGAGCAGTACTTC. This encodes CASSQGNYYEQYF. The complete variable domain, with remaining parts taken from reference TRBV14 and TRBJ2-7, reads EAGVTQFPSHSVIEKGQTVTLRCDPISGHDNLYWYRRVMGKEIKFLLHFVKESKQDESGMPNNRFLAERTGGTYSTLKVQPAELEDSGVYFCASSQGNYYEQYFGPGTRLTVT.

A word on this clonotype: Germline and junction disagree at one end, which may indicate a read error. The gene calls are TRBV7-7 and TRBJ2-5; TRBD1 is a possible D gene (6 bases). Germline loops: CDR1 SSHAT, CDR2 FNYEAQ (reference sequence). The CDR3 is made up of 14 amino acids. CDR3 bases: TGTGCTAGCAGCGGTAGGGCAGGGGATGAGACCCAGTACTTC. Protein: CASSGRAGDETQYF.

A few counts support this clonotype. The junction departs from the called germline gene at one end, perhaps through a read error. The chain recombines TRBV3-1 with TRBJ2-7; 7 bases are shared with TRBD1. Looked up from germline, CDR1 is LGHDT and CDR2 is YNNKEL (reference sequence). The CDR3 sequence is 15 residues long. CDR3 coding DNA: TGTGCCAGCAGTCAAGCTACAGGGGCATCCTACGAGCAGTACTTC. Translating it yields CASSQATGASYEQYF.

There are many counts of this clonotype. The rearrangement links TRBV10-3 to TRBJ1-1; D remains unclear. The V and J ends lost 0 bases and 7 bases respectively, with 15 bases between them. This CDR3 region has 15 residues. In germline, CDR1 is ENHRY, CDR2 SYGVKD. CDR3: CAISESLIAKSEAFF. The CDR3 bases are TGTGCCATCAGTGAGTCGCTAATAGCTAAAAGTGAAGCTTTCTTT.

V usage is TRBV12-3 or TRBV12-4 and J usage is TRBJ2-2; no clear D. Trimming removed 4 bases from V and 6 bases from J, with 9 bases in between. This CDR3 is built from 13 residues. This CDR3 is CASSYGFPGELFF. CDR3 nucleotide sequence: TGTGCCAGCAGTTACGGGTTCCCCGGGGAGCTGTTTTTT.

In its sample, this clonotype was seen a few times. For the CDR3, the DNA is TGTGCCAGCTCCCTCGGGGTTCAAGAGACCCAGTACTTC. Translating gives CASSLGVQETQYF. This chain joins TRBV18 and TRBJ2-5; tentatively, D is TRBD2 (5 bases). CDR1 and CDR2 (germline): KGHSH, LQKENI. This CDR3 spans 13 amino acids. Trimming took 6 bases from V and 2 from J, leaving 10 bases between them.

The chain couples TRBV2 to TRBJ2-3; TRBD2 might be the D (5 bases). The CDR3 loop spans 14 amino acids. Germline V gene data show CDR1 as SNHLY and CDR2 as FYNNEI. V was trimmed by 4 bases and J by 2 bases, leaving 10 bases between them. The CDR3 reads CASSGTSFTDTQYF. The CDR3 bases are TGTGCCAGCAGTGGGACTTCCTTCACAGATACGCAGTATTTT.

The chain recombines TRBV11-1 with TRBJ2-1; possibly TRBD1 or TRBD2 for D (5 bases each). CDR1 is SGHAT, CDR2 FQDESV, per germline (reference sequence). The CDR3 sequence is 16 residues long. The V end was cut by 2 bases, the J end by 4 bases, with 15 bases between. CDR3 sequence (DNA): TGTGCCAGCAGCTTAAGAGGGGTGGGCCTTTACAATGAGCAGTTCTTC. As protein: CASSLRGVGLYNEQFF.

This clonotype was seen a handful of times. The chain joins TRBV20-1 to TRBJ1-2, with a possible D match to TRBD1 (6 bases). The CDR3 has 14 residues. Trimming removed 0 bases from V and 2 bases from J, with 10 bases in between. The germline V gene has CDR1 DFQATT and CDR2 SNEGSKA (reference sequence). Here the CDR3 reads CSARDPTGNYGYTF. CDR3 DNA: TGCAGTGCTAGAGACCCAACAGGGAACTATGGCTACACCTTC.

The chain is built from TRBV14 and TRBJ2-7; D is possibly TRBD1 (5 bases). Trimming stripped 1 base from V and 2 bases from J, with 9 bases between. The germline gives CDR1 SGHDN, CDR2 FVKESK. This CDR3 has 14 residues. The CDR3 coding sequence is TGTGCCAGCAGCCAAGGGGGCAACACCTACGAGCAGTACTTC. Translation: CASSQGGNTYEQYF.

This clonotype was recorded once. This may come from a read error, since a much larger clone is one base off. This chain connects TRBV19 to TRBJ1-2; 7 bases map to TRBD1. CDR1 is LNHDA and CDR2 is SQIVND in the germline V gene (reference sequence). The CDR3 extends over 12 amino acids. CDR3 sequence reads: CVTGAVGIGYTF. The CDR3 DNA is TGTGTCACAGGGGCGGTCGGGATTGGCTACACCTTC.

This clonotype was counted only a few times. V usage is TRBV6-4 and J usage is TRBJ2-5; TRBD1 is a possible D gene (5 bases). This CDR3 spans 13 amino acids. The germline V gene has CDR1 MRHNA and CDR2 SNTAGT. V lost 3 bases and J 2 bases, leaving 7 bases between the germline ends. This CDR3 is CASSETAQETQYF. The CDR3 DNA reads TGTGCCAGCAGTGAGACAGCTCAAGAGACCCAGTACTTC.

This clonotype has only a few counts. This rearrangement joins TRBV18 to TRBJ2-6; D uncertain. Trimming stripped 2 bases from V and 2 bases from J, with 10 bases between. This CDR3 has 16 residues. Per the germline V gene, CDR1 is KGHSH and CDR2 is LQKENI. The CDR3 region has the DNA TGTGCCAGCTCACCAACTGGGCCGACTGGGGCCAACGTCCTGACTTTC. Translating it yields CASSPTGPTGANVLTF.

This clonotype is categorized as medium-sized. This sequence joins TRBV2 and TRBJ2-2; perhaps TRBD2 as D (6 bases). The CDR3 is 16 residues long. V was cut by 3 bases and J by 4 bases, with 15 bases left in between. The germline V gene encodes CDR1 SNHLY and CDR2 FYNNEI. The CDR3 sequence: CASSEPTRASTGELFF. The CDR3 nucleotides are TGTGCCAGCAGTGAGCCGACTAGGGCGAGCACCGGGGAGCTGTTTTTT.

The chain is built from TRBV7-3 and TRBJ2-7, with TRBD1 matching over 7 bases. The CDR3 sequence is 14 residues long. With 5 bases clipped from V and 3 bases from J, the junction kept 7 bases outside the gene matches. Germline V gives CDR1 SGHTA, CDR2 FQGTGA. As DNA, the CDR3 is TGTGCCAGCAGCACAGAGGACAGGCACTACGAGCAGTACTTC. Translation gives CASSTEDRHYEQYF.

In its sample, this clonotype was seen many times. The gene calls are TRBV11-2 and TRBJ1-5; D possibly corresponds to TRBD1 (5 bases). The germline V gene has CDR1 SGHAT and CDR2 FQNNGV. This CDR3 is built from 17 residues. Trimming took off 1 base at V and 3 bases at J, with 16 bases between the two ends. CDR3: CASSLGVRGEPNQPQHF. For the CDR3, the DNA is TGTGCCAGCAGCTTAGGGGTGCGGGGCGAACCCAATCAGCCCCAGCATTTT.

The chain has TRBV29-1 and TRBJ1-2, with unresolved D. The CDR3 sequence is 13 residues long. Germline V lookup: CDR1 SQVTM, CDR2 ANQGSEA. Trimming shortened V by 5 bases and J by 4 bases, and 14 bases separated the two germline ends. CDR3 region: CSVTDSKSYGYTF. The CDR3, as DNA: TGCAGCGTTACGGATTCAAAGAGCTATGGCTACACCTTC. The full variable domain, completed using reference TRBV29-1 and TRBJ1-2, is SAVISQKPSRDICQRGTSLTIQCQVDSQVTMMFWYRQQPGQSLTLIATANQGSEATYESGFVIDKFPISRPNLTFSTLTVSNMSPEDSSIYLCSVTDSKSYGYTFGSGTRLTVV.